Each of the 26 T cell receptor beta chains below was sequenced from the same sample in a study of early T cells in non-severe SARS-CoV-2 infection. TCRdb analysed the 5' RACE reads with MiXCR anew, one entry per CDR3 protein. This sample yields under 85,000 distinct CDR3 sequences, of which 14% are seen a single time; about 10% belongs to the top ten. The source material was whole blood. The receptors were sampled from an adult who was a healthcare worker with PCR-confirmed SARS-CoV-2 infection or an uninfected control (not recorded which).

The rearrangement joins TRBV10-3 to TRBJ1-1; D is ambiguous. The germline V gene encodes CDR1 ENHRY and CDR2 SYGVKD. V lost 4 bases, J lost 0 bases, and 21 bases lay in between. CDR3 length equals 18 residues. In DNA form, the CDR3 reads TGTGCCATCAGTGGAGGAGGAGCACGAGCTGAAATGAACACTGAAGCTTTCTTT. Residues: CAISGGGARAEMNTEAFF.

In its sample, this clonotype was seen a few times. This chain links TRBV10-3 with TRBJ2-2; possible D gene TRBD1, 6 bases. Trimming cost V 7 bases and J 0 bases, with 9 bases left between them. The CDR3 consists of 14 residues. Germline assignment: CDR1 ENHRY and CDR2 SYGVKD. The CDR3 loop reads CAITGQSNTGELFF. Written as DNA, the CDR3 is TGTGCCATCACCGGACAGTCGAACACCGGGGAGCTGTTTTTT.

The CDR3 region has the DNA TGTGCCAGCTCACCAAAACAGGGAGCTGAAGCTTTCTTT. It encodes CASSPKQGAEAFF. The rearrangement joins TRBV18 to TRBJ1-1; perhaps TRBD1 as D (6 bases). Germline V gene sequence: CDR1 KGHSH, CDR2 LQKENI. The V gene lost 2 bases and the J gene lost 6 bases, with 10 bases spanning the gap. This CDR3 region has 13 residues. Based on the CDR3 plus reference TRBV18 and TRBJ1-1, the full variable domain is NAGVMQNPRHLVRRRGQEARLRCSPMKGHSHVYWYRQLPEEGLKFMVYLQKENIIDESGMPKERFSAEFPKEGPSILRIQQVVRGDSAAYFCASSPKQGAEAFFGQGTRLTVV.

The chain has TRBV7-9 and TRBJ2-5; 7 positions match TRBD2. Trimming cost V 4 bases and J 1 base; bases outside gene matches: 9. The CDR3 consists of 16 residues. Germline-derived CDR1 and CDR2 are SEHNR and FQNEAQ (reference sequence). CDR3 sequence: CASSSPGGGFQETQYF. DNA of the CDR3: TGTGCCAGCAGCTCGCCCGGCGGGGGTTTCCAAGAGACCCAGTACTTC.

J is TRBJ2-3 and V is TRBV29-1, with a possible D match to TRBD1 (6 bases). The CDR3 consists of 12 residues. The germline V gene encodes CDR1 SQVTM and CDR2 ANQGSEA. V was clipped by 7 bases and J by 6 bases, with 14 bases between them. The CDR3 DNA reads as TGCAGCGGAATCCAGGGGATGGATACGCAGTATTTT. Amino acid sequence: CSGIQGMDTQYF.

There are many counts of this clonotype. The CDR3 protein is CASSPRTGEGEKLFF. The DNA for the CDR3 is TGTGCCAGCAGCCCTAGGACAGGGGAAGGTGAAAAACTGTTTTTT. The gene calls are TRBV9 and TRBJ1-4, with 9 bases matching TRBD1. Germline lookup yields CDR1 SGDLS and CDR2 YYNGEE. The CDR3 is 15 residues long. V gave up 4 bases and J gave up 7 bases; unmatched junction bases: 8.

This clonotype was picked up a small number of times. This chain uses TRBV29-1 with TRBJ1-1; D is possibly TRBD1 (5 bases). This CDR3 region has 13 residues. Trimming shortened V by 4 bases and J by 0 bases, and 9 bases separated the two germline ends. Per the germline V gene, CDR1 is SQVTM and CDR2 is ANQGSEA. The DNA for the CDR3 is TGCAGCGTTGTCCAGGGCATGAACACTGAAGCTTTCTTT. This encodes CSVVQGMNTEAFF.

The rearrangement links TRBV27 to TRBJ2-1; no reliable D call. Between the trimmed V and J ends, which lost 7 bases and 0 bases, there was a span of 13 bases. This CDR3 comprises 15 residues. Germline assignment: CDR1 MNHEY and CDR2 SMNVEV (reference sequence). The CDR3 region has the DNA TGTGCCAGCACCGGATCGTACCGCTCCTACAATGAGCAGTTCTTC. Protein product: CASTGSYRSYNEQFF.

This clonotype was detected ten times or more. The chain joins TRBV12-3 or TRBV12-4 to TRBJ1-4; no definite D call. Trimming took 7 bases from V and 0 from J, leaving 15 bases between them. The CDR3 is 16 residues long. The CDR3 sequence is CASNPGGGTTNEKLFF. As DNA, the CDR3 is TGTGCCAGCAACCCCGGAGGAGGCACAACTAATGAAAAACTGTTTTTT.

The genes are TRBV19 and TRBJ2-7, with TRBD1 identical over 8 bases. CDR3 length equals 16 residues. J lost 3 bases, V lost 5 bases, and 12 bases had no gene match. CDR1 and CDR2 from the germline V gene are LNHDA and SQIVND (reference sequence). CDR3 in amino acids: CASSALPGQENYEQYF. The CDR3, as DNA: TGTGCCAGTAGTGCCCTACCGGGACAGGAAAACTACGAGCAGTACTTC.

This clonotype was detected only a few times. This chain uses TRBV5-4 with TRBJ2-7; D not certain. This CDR3 has 13 amino acids. Germline V gene data show CDR1 as SGHNT and CDR2 as YYREEE (reference sequence). V was shortened by 4 bases and J by 1 base, with 9 bases between the two germline ends. CDR3 nucleotide sequence: TGTGCCAGCAGCGCCGGCGGTTCCTACGAGCAGTACTTC. Its protein is CASSAGGSYEQYF.

V is TRBV29-1 and J is TRBJ1-2; D is possibly TRBD1 (6 bases). Between the trimmed V and J ends, which lost 5 bases and 0 bases, there was a span of 10 bases. The germline V gene encodes CDR1 SQVTM and CDR2 ANQGSEA. The CDR3 extends over 13 amino acids. The CDR3 nucleotides read TGCAGCGTTTCGACAGGTACTAACTATGGCTACACCTTC. Protein product: CSVSTGTNYGYTF.

The sample holds a few counts of this clonotype. The chain employs TRBV7-3 and TRBJ1-1; no clear D. CDR3 length: 14 residues. Trimming shortened V by 1 base and J by 1 base, and 7 bases separated the two germline ends. Germline V gene lookup returns CDR1 SGHTA and CDR2 FQGTGA. CDR3 coding DNA: TGTGCCAGCAGCTTAAAAGGGCGGAACACTGAAGCTTTCTTT. Its translation: CASSLKGRNTEAFF.

V gene TRBV19 combines with J gene TRBJ1-1; no clear D gene. The V gene lost 7 bases and the J gene lost 4 bases, with 19 bases spanning the gap. Germline CDR1 reads LNHDA; CDR2 reads SQIVND (reference sequence). The CDR3 covers 15 residues. The CDR3 nucleotides are TGTGCCAGTACCCCCTCCCCGGGGTGGGTCACTGAAGCTTTCTTT. Translation gives CASTPSPGWVTEAFF.

The chain uses TRBV5-1 and TRBJ2-3; the D is unclear. The CDR3 covers 14 residues. Germline V lookup: CDR1 SGHRS, CDR2 YFSETQ. Trimming cost V 4 bases and J 2 bases, with 11 bases left between them. The CDR3 DNA reads as TGCGCCAGCAGCCCGGCGCTATTCACAGATACGCAGTATTTT. Protein sequence: CASSPALFTDTQYF. The full variable domain, with the rest looked up from reference TRBV5-1 and TRBJ2-3, is KAGVTQTPRYLIKTRGQQVTLSCSPISGHRSVSWYQQTPGQGLQFLFEYFSETQRNKGNFPGRFSGRQFSNSRSEMNVSTLELGDSALYLCASSPALFTDTQYFGPGTRLTVL.

The J gene is TRBJ1-5, the V gene TRBV6-2 or TRBV6-3; D gene uncertain. Trimming pared 2 bases from V and 6 bases from J, leaving 11 bases between. The length of the CDR3 is 14 residues. CDR1 and CDR2 (germline): MNHEY, SVGEGT. This chain's CDR3 is CASSYSDQRQPQHF. The CDR3 nucleotides are TGTGCCAGCAGTTACAGTGACCAGCGTCAGCCCCAGCATTTT.

The rearrangement joins TRBV12-3 or TRBV12-4 to TRBJ1-2; D gene unclear. The CDR3 runs to 16 residues. Deletions cut 3 bases from V and 0 bases from J, with 14 bases between. CDR3 protein: CASSFGSAGANYGYTF. The DNA of the CDR3 is TGTGCCAGCAGTTTTGGGTCGGCAGGAGCTAACTATGGCTACACCTTC.

As for this clonotype: Possible read error: a much larger clone is one base away. V is TRBV19 and J is TRBJ2-3, with 9 nucleotides matching TRBD1. CDR3 length: 16 residues. CDR1 is LNHDA, CDR2 SQIVND, per germline (reference sequence). With 6 bases clipped from V and 9 bases from J, the junction kept 16 bases outside the gene matches. The CDR3 loop is CASRSPGTGTGETQYF. The DNA for the CDR3 is TGTGCCAGTAGAAGTCCCGGGACAGGGACTGGGGAAACGCAGTATTTT.

Only a few counts were recorded for this clonotype. This chain uses TRBV2 with TRBJ1-1; TRBD1 might be the D (5 bases). The germline V and J ends were trimmed by 2 bases and 2 bases, with 18 bases remaining between them. This CDR3 has 17 residues. Germline CDR1 reads SNHLY; CDR2 reads FYNNEI. The DNA for the CDR3 is TGTGCCAGCAGTGAAAAGGGGTTGAGTCTTACCAACACTGAAGCTTTCTTT. Encoded protein: CASSEKGLSLTNTEAFF.

With respect to this clonotype: This clone may be a read error of a much larger clone one base away. The conserved final phenylalanine or tryptophan is absent from the CDR3, which likely points to a read error. The rearrangement joins TRBV5-5 to TRBJ2-1; D remains ambiguous. Per germline, CDR1 SGHKS and CDR2 YYEKEE (reference sequence). The CDR3 consists of 13 residues. With 2 bases removed from V and 4 bases from J, the gap between germline ends came to 7 bases. The CDR3 region has the DNA TGTGCCAGCAGCTTTGGCCGTTACAATGAGCAGTTCCTC. This gives the protein CASSFGRYNEQFL.

This chain uses TRBV30 with TRBJ2-7; 11 nucleotides agree with TRBD1. Trimming removed 2 bases from V and 3 bases from J; junction bases left unmatched: 9. Germline loops: CDR1 GTSNPN, CDR2 SVGIG (reference sequence). The CDR3 covers 16 residues. The CDR3 spells CAWSSNPGTGGYEQYF. CDR3 nucleotides: TGTGCCTGGAGTTCAAACCCCGGGACAGGGGGCTACGAGCAGTACTTC.

J is TRBJ2-5 and V is TRBV6-2 or TRBV6-3; D gene uncertain. Trimming took off 6 bases at V and 7 bases at J, with 15 bases between the two ends. Per the germline V gene, CDR1 is MNHEY and CDR2 is SVGEGT. The CDR3 extends over 13 amino acids. For the CDR3, the DNA is TGTGCCAGCAGGCTAGATGCCGGTGGGACCCAGTACTTC. Translated, it gives CASRLDAGGTQYF.

The rearrangement links TRBV28 to TRBJ2-4; no reliable D call. Trimming removed 2 bases at V and 8 bases at J, with 7 bases between. The CDR3 loop spans 12 amino acids. Germline CDR1 MDHEN, CDR2 SYDVKM. CDR3 DNA: TGTGCCAGCAGTTTAGCGTCGTACATTCAGTACTTC. Protein: CASSLASYIQYF.

This clonotype was seen repeatedly, ten times or more. CDR3 region: CASNRGPLSGNTIYF. CDR3 nucleotides: TGTGCCAGCAACAGGGGCCCCCTCTCTGGAAACACCATATATTTT. The rearrangement links TRBV28 to TRBJ1-3, with 7 nucleotides matching TRBD1. This CDR3 has 15 amino acids. Germline assignment: CDR1 MDHEN and CDR2 SYDVKM. V gave up 7 bases and J gave up 0 bases; unmatched junction bases: 6.

This clonotype was counted a few times. The rearrangement joins TRBV7-6 to TRBJ2-2; D is tentatively TRBD1 or TRBD2 (6 bases each). Germline CDR1 is SGHVS and CDR2 is FNYEAQ. Trimming left V 7 bases short and J 2 bases short, with 14 bases between. The CDR3 is 15 residues long. CDR3 sequence (DNA): TGTGCCAGCAACCTGGGGGGCCTAAACACCGGGGAGCTGTTTTTT. As protein: CASNLGGLNTGELFF.

J is TRBJ2-7 and V is TRBV29-1, with a possible D match to TRBD1 (7 bases). Germline CDR1 is SQVTM and CDR2 is ANQGSEA. The CDR3 contains 12 residues. Between the trimmed V and J ends, which lost 6 bases and 2 bases, there was a span of 11 bases. CDR3 loop: CSVAGQTYEQYF. The DNA of the CDR3 is TGCAGCGTCGCGGGACAGACCTACGAGCAGTACTTC.